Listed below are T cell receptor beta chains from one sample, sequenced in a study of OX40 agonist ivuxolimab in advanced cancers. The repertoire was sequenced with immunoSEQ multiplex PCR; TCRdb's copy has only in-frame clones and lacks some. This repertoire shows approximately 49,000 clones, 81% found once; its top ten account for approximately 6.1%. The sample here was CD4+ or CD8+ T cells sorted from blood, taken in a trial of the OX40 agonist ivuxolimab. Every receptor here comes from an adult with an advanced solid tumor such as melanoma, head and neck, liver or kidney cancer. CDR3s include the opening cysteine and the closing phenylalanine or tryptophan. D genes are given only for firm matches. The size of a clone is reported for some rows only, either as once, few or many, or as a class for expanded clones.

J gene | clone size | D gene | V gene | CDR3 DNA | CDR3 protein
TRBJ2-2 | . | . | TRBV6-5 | TGTGCCAGCAGTTATGGTGAGAACACCGGGGAGCTGTTTTTT | CASSYGENTGELFF
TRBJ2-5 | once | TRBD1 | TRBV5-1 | TGCGCCAGCAGCTTGGACAGGGGGTACCAAGAGACCCAGTACTTC | CASSLDRGYQETQYF
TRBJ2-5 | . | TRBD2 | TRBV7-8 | TGTGCCAGCAGCTTAGCGCTACTAGCGGGGGGGCTTGAGACCCAGTACTTC | CASSLALLAGGLETQYF
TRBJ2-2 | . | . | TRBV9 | TGTGCCAGCAGCACCACCGGGGAGCTGTTTTTT | CASSTTGELFF
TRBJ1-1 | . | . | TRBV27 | TGTGCCAGCAGTTTCCAGGACGGGAACACTGAAGCTTTCTTT | CASSFQDGNTEAFF
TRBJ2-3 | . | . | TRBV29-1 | TGCAGCGTTGTTTCGACATCTCTACCTCCGGGACAAAGCACAGATACGCAGTATTTT | CSVVSTSLPPGQSTDTQYF
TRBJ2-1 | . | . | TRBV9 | TGTGCCAGCAGCGTCGGAGCAGGAGGTTATGAGCAGTTCTTC | CASSVGAGGYEQFF
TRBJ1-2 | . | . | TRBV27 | TGTGCCAGCAGTTTCACGGTATTAGACTATGGCTACACCTTC | CASSFTVLDYGYTF
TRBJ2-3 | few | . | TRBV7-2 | TGTGCCAGCAGCAACCGGGTCGCCACAGATACGCAGTATTTT | CASSNRVATDTQYF
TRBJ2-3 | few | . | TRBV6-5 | TGTGCCAGCAGTTACTCGGAAACTAGGTTAACAGATACGCAGTATTTT | CASSYSETRLTDTQYF
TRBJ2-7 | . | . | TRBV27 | TGTGCCAGCAGTTTAGCCCCGGGATACGAGCAGTACTTC | CASSLAPGYEQYF
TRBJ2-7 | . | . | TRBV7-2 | TGTGCCAGCAGCTTAGTTCCCATTTACGAGCAGTACTTC | CASSLVPIYEQYF
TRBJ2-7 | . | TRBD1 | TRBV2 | TGTGCCAGCAGCTCTCCCGGGACAGTCCTCTACGAGCAGTACTTC | CASSSPGTVLYEQYF
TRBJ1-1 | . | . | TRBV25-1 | TGTGCCAGCATCCCGTCGCCCGGAGATGTGGACACTGAAGCTTTCTTT | CASIPSPGDVDTEAFF
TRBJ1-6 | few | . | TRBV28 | TGTGCCAGCAGTGAGCTAGGGCAGGGCGGTTCACCCCTCCACTTT | CASSELGQGGSPLHF
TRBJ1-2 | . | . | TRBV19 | TGTGCCAGTACCCCGAATCGCCAGGGATATGGCTACACCTTC | CASTPNRQGYGYTF
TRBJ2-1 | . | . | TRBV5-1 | TGCGCCAGCAGCTTGGCGAAGTCAGCGATTGAGCAGTTCTTC | CASSLAKSAIEQFF
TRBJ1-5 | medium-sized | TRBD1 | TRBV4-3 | TGCGCCAGCAGCCCGACCACAGGGGGTGGTCAGCCCCAGCATTTT | CASSPTTGGGQPQHF
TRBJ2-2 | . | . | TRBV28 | TGTGCCAGCACCCTAGGGAAGGGCCCAAACACCGGGGAGCTGTTTTTT | CASTLGKGPNTGELFF
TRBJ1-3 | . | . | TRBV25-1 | TGTGCCAGCAGTGAATCGGAGGAAGGGGGCTCTGGAAACACCATATATTTT | CASSESEEGGSGNTIYF
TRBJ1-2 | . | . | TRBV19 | TGTGCCAGTAGTGGCCCGGCGGGACAAGAGAGGGACTATGGCTACACCTTC | CASSGPAGQERDYGYTF
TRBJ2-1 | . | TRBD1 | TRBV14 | TGTGCCAGCAGGGGACAGGGAGACAATGAGCAGTTCTTC | CASRGQGDNEQFF
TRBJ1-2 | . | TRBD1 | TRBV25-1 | TGTGCCAGCAGTGTACAGGGGAACTATGGCTACACCTTC | CASSVQGNYGYTF
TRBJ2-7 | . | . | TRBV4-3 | TGCGCCAGCAGCCAAGGGGTGGGCCTACTCTACGAGCAGTACTTC | CASSQGVGLLYEQYF
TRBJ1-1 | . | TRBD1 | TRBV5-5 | TGTGCCAGCAGCCTACAGGGGGCGGCTGAAGCTTTCTTT | CASSLQGAAEAFF
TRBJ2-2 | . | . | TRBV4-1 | TGCGCCAGCAGCCAAGATATTACTACCGGGGAGCTGTTTTTT | CASSQDITTGELFF
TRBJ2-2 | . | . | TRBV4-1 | TGCGCCAGCAGCCAAGATGACAGTAACACCGGGGAGCTGTTTTTT | CASSQDDSNTGELFF
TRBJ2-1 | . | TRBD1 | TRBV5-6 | TGTGCCAGCAGCTTGGAGGGGACAGGGGGTTCCTCCTACAATGAGCAGTTCTTC | CASSLEGTGGSSYNEQFF
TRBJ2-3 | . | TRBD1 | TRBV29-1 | TGCAGCGTCCCCTTTACCGACAGGGAGGATACGCAGTATTTT | CSVPFTDREDTQYF
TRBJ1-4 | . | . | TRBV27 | TGTGCCAGCAGTTTATGGGGGCCAGATGAAAAACTGTTTTTT | CASSLWGPDEKLFF
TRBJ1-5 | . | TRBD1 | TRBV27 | TGTGCCAGCAGTGGGGGGACAGGGGCTTATCAGCCCCAGCATTTT | CASSGGTGAYQPQHF
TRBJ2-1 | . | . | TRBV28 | TGTGCCAGCAGGGGGACAACCTCCTACAATGAGCAGTTCTTC | CASRGTTSYNEQFF
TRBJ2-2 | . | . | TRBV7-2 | TGTGCCAGCAGCTGGGGACCGAACACCGGGGAGCTGTTTTTT | CASSWGPNTGELFF
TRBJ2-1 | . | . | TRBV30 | TGTGCCTGGAGTTCGGGCAATGAGCAGTTCTTC | CAWSSGNEQFF
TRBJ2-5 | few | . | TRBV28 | TGTGCCAGCAGTTTAAGCTGGCGGGGACTTCAAGAGACCCAGTACTTC | CASSLSWRGLQETQYF
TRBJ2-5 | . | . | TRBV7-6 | TGTGCCAGCAACTCCTTGTCGAAACAAGAGACCCAGTACTTC | CASNSLSKQETQYF
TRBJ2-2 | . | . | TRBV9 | TGTGCCAGCAGCCCAAGAGGTACCGGGGAGCTGTTTTTT | CASSPRGTGELFF
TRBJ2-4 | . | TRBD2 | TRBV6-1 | TGTGCCAGCAGTGAATTCCTAGCGGGAGAGTTAGACATTCAGTACTTC | CASSEFLAGELDIQYF
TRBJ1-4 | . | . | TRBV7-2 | TGTGCCAGCAGCTTAGAGTATGGGAGCACTAATGAAAAACTGTTTTTT | CASSLEYGSTNEKLFF
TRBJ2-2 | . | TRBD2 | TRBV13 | TGTGCCAGCAGCTCAGGGACTAGCACCGGGGAGCTGTTTTTT | CASSSGTSTGELFF
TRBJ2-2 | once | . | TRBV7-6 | TGTGCCAGCAGCTGGGGCGGGGAGAACACCGGGGAGCTGTTTTTT | CASSWGGENTGELFF
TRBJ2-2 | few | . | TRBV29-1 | TGCAGCGCATTTACTTCGAACACCGGGGAGCTGTTTTTT | CSAFTSNTGELFF
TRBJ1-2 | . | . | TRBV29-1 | TGCAGCGTTGAGGAGGGTCTGTTAGATGGCTACACCTTC | CSVEEGLLDGYTF
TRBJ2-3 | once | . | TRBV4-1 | TGCGCCAGCAGCCAAGCGGGGGCGGGAGATACGCAGTATTTT | CASSQAGAGDTQYF
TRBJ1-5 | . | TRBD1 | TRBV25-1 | TGTGCCAGCAGCTCTGGACAGGGGCTAAATCAGCCCCAGCATTTT | CASSSGQGLNQPQHF